These T cell receptor beta chains were read from a single sample in a study of monozygotic twins with inflammatory bowel disease. TCRdb re-called the 5' RACE reads; every CDR3 protein appears as one record, without DNA. Here the sample table reports over 100,000 distinct CDR3 sequences. Sequencing input: blood. The receptors shown here come from a human donor with ulcerative colitis or Crohn's disease, or a healthy co-twin of an affected twin (not recorded which). CDR3s include the opening cysteine and the closing phenylalanine or tryptophan.

>TRBV6-1|TRBJ1-1
CASRRTHTEAFF
>TRBV5-1|TRBJ2-1
CASSLRLDNNEQFF
>TRBV20-1|TRBJ2-7
CSAPPFESGGDEQYF
>TRBV20-1|TRBJ2-1
CSARGLAGVAYNEQFF
>TRBV12-3/TRBV12-4|TRBJ1-5
CASTLRHSNQPQHF
>TRBV28|TRBJ2-5
CASSLDRVSATQYF
>TRBV6-1|TRBJ2-7
CASRTVPNSYEQYF
>TRBV20-1|TRBJ1-5
CSAADSPDQPQHF
>TRBV10-3|TRBJ2-1
CAISETSGEQFF
>TRBV18|TRBJ2-7
CASSPRLGGEVSYEQYF
>TRBV20-1|TRBJ2-5
CSARDGTPQETQYF
>TRBV6-6|TRBJ2-3
CASRQQGATDTQYF
>TRBV5-1|TRBJ2-2
CASSLDSVTTGELFF
>TRBV4-2|TRBJ1-1
CASSRSAAGDTGVAFF
>TRBV28|TRBJ2-3
CASSLEDRDTDTQYF
>TRBV5-1|TRBJ2-1
CASSLEVGNEQFF
>TRBV28|TRBJ2-2
CASIPSGRMNTGELFF
>TRBV7-2|TRBJ2-7
CASSPSAQVHSYEQYF
>TRBV5-5|TRBJ2-2
CASSFYHGAGSGELFF
>TRBV20-1|TRBJ2-3
CSASDSSTDTQYF
>TRBV7-8|TRBJ2-7
CASSLVSIGGASSYEQYF
>TRBV7-9|TRBJ2-3
CASSWPTTGLTDTQYF
>TRBV29-1|TRBJ2-7
CSVRPDSPYEQYF
>TRBV4-2|TRBJ1-1
CASSQDEGRANTEAFF
>TRBV29-1|TRBJ2-7
CSVAGLRREQYF
>TRBV7-3|TRBJ2-2
CASSENDRNTGELFF
>TRBV7-3|TRBJ1-1
CASSPGTVNTEAFF
>TRBV15|TRBJ2-1
CATSIRNLGYEQFF
>TRBV5-6|TRBJ2-1
CASSTRPVSNEQFF
>TRBV10-3|TRBJ1-5
CAISENQGGSNQPQHF
>TRBV20-1|TRBJ2-7
CSARNDRGGDEQYF
>TRBV7-2|TRBJ2-2
CASSLLALGNTGELFF
>TRBV7-2|TRBJ1-2
CALQGARGYTF
>TRBV7-9|TRBJ2-7
CASSLGRGEQYF
>TRBV6-5|TRBJ2-2
CASSYTGRGTGELFF
>TRBV7-2|TRBJ2-3
CASSNPDTQYF
>TRBV20-1|TRBJ2-3
CSAKLAGAGTDTQYF
>TRBV11-2|TRBJ2-5
CASSLTWGETIQETQYF
>TRBV7-2|TRBJ1-1
CASSFGSAGSTEAFF
>TRBV7-3|TRBJ1-1
CASSASAGGGEAFF
>TRBV7-3|TRBJ2-5
CASSLSSDQETQYF
>TRBV12-3/TRBV12-4|TRBJ2-7
CASSLEGVQGYEQYF
>TRBV5-1|TRBJ2-5
CASSGRGTKFGFLRLGETQYF
>TRBV15|TRBJ1-2
CATSRDRTVTYGYTF
>TRBV30|TRBJ1-3
CAWSFLGSSGNTIYF
>TRBV7-2|TRBJ2-1
CASSLGLGDNEQFF
>TRBV5-4|TRBJ1-2
CASRVRGALYGYTF
>TRBV28|TRBJ1-3
CASSSPGHSGNTIYF
>TRBV12-3/TRBV12-4|TRBJ2-2
CAGRKGTSGTNTGELFF
>TRBV4-2|TRBJ2-5
CASSQETSVMAHQETQYF
>TRBV11-2|TRBJ2-2
CASSQLSGELFF
>TRBV27|TRBJ1-4
CASSWTGTDEKLFF
>TRBV5-1|TRBJ1-1
CASSLPGGTEAFF
>TRBV20-1|TRBJ2-3
CSAMLLAGGLADTQYF
>TRBV12-3/TRBV12-4|TRBJ2-3
CASSLAIQDTDTQYF
>TRBV20-1|TRBJ2-1
CSALLAESRNEQFF
>TRBV5-1|TRBJ1-1
CASSLGRNTEAFF
>TRBV28|TRBJ1-5
CASSSRGLGNQPQHF
>TRBV19|TRBJ2-1
CASRTSGTYNEQFF